The 24 T cell receptor beta chains in this list originate from one sample, sequenced in a study of beta chain features in type 1 diabetes. No antigens are known for them. Investigators reverse transcribed all isolated RNA, so they sequenced expressed TCRB transcripts. Using immunoSEQ multiplex PCR, the repertoire was profiled, and TCRdb retains in-frame clones only, with some absent. The sample lists around 160,000 clones; 8% to 9.5% were seen once. Study-wide points: Among patients with Type 1 diabetes, TCRB CDR3s were moderately but significantly shorter in every one of the four CD4+ subsets.

Sequencing was done on a sample of central memory CD4+ T cells from blood. These receptors came from a woman under 30 with type 1 diabetes.

The rearrangement links TRBV10-3 to TRBJ1-2, with D maybe TRBD1 (5 bases). CDR1 ENHRY and CDR2 SYGVKD come from the germline V gene. The CDR3 sequence is 15 residues long. The germline V and J ends were trimmed by 3 bases and 2 bases, with 13 bases remaining between them. As DNA, the CDR3 is TGTGCCATCAGTGAAGGGATGGGGGGAAACTATGGCTACACCTTC. This sequence encodes CAISEGMGGNYGYTF.

This clone was found many times. The V and J genes are TRBV27 and TRBJ2-1; a possible D gene is TRBD1 (5 bases). The CDR3 has 15 residues. The V gene lost 2 bases and the J gene lost 4 bases, with 12 bases spanning the gap. CDR1 and CDR2 from the germline V gene are MNHEY and SMNVEV (reference sequence). The CDR3 reads CASSLAGQLYNEQFF. The CDR3 bases are TGTGCCAGCAGTTTAGCAGGGCAGTTATACAATGAGCAGTTCTTC.

This clone has just a few counts. The V gene is TRBV10-2, the J gene TRBJ1-4, with 7 nucleotides matching TRBD1. Trimming took 2 bases from V and 7 from J; bases not matched to a gene: 1. The length of the CDR3 is 13 residues. The germline V gene has CDR1 WSHSY and CDR2 SAAADI. The CDR3 loop is CASSEQGGEKLFF. Here the CDR3 DNA reads TGCGCCAGCAGTGAGCAGGGGGGTGAAAAACTGTTTTTT.

The chain recombines TRBV4-2 with TRBJ2-3, with TRBD2 identical over 7 bases. This CDR3 spans 17 amino acids. V was pared by 3 bases and J by 0 bases, with 9 bases of the junction left unmatched. CDR1 and CDR2 (germline): LGHNA, YNFKEQ. The CDR3 spells CASSQALLALSTDTQYF. The CDR3 coding sequence is TGTGCCAGCAGCCAGGCGCTACTAGCGCTTAGCACAGATACGCAGTATTTT.

There are a few counts of this clone. This sequence joins TRBV29-1 and TRBJ1-4, with TRBD1 matching over 7 bases. CDR1 is SQVTM and CDR2 is ANQGSEA in the germline V gene. CDR3 length equals 13 residues. J lost 7 bases, V lost 7 bases, and 9 bases had no gene match. The CDR3 region is CSAATGAREKLFF. In DNA, the CDR3 is TGCAGCGCCGCCACAGGGGCCCGTGAAAAACTGTTTTTT.

The V gene is TRBV9, the J gene TRBJ1-1; tentative D call: TRBD1 (5 bases). This CDR3 has 12 amino acids. V dropped 0 bases and J dropped 7 bases, with 7 bases sitting between them. In germline, CDR1 is SGDLS, CDR2 YYNGEE. CDR3 sequence reads: CASSVVDSEAFF. For the CDR3, the DNA is TGTGCCAGCAGCGTAGTAGACAGTGAAGCTTTCTTT.

The sample holds a few counts of this clone. The chain has TRBV2 and TRBJ1-2; D possibly corresponds to TRBD1 (6 bases). The CDR3 is made up of 15 amino acids. Germline V CDR1 and CDR2: SNHLY, FYNNEI. The germline V and J ends were trimmed by 7 bases and 7 bases, with 22 bases remaining between them. CDR3 region: CASTKGSGQGVGYTF. DNA for the CDR3: TGTGCCAGCACCAAAGGATCGGGACAAGGGGTTGGCTACACCTTC.

The genes are TRBV5-1 and TRBJ1-6; tentative D call: TRBD1 (6 bases). CDR1 and CDR2 (germline): SGHRS, YFSETQ. The V gene lost 4 bases and the J gene lost 7 bases, with 15 bases spanning the gap. CDR3 size: 15 residues. CDR3 nucleotide sequence: TGCGCCAGCAGCGGGGGGGGCCGGGAGAATTCACCCCTCCACTTT. This encodes CASSGGGRENSPLHF.

This rearrangement joins TRBV27 to TRBJ1-5; TRBD1 matches 7 bases. The CDR3 extends over 15 amino acids. The germline V gene encodes CDR1 MNHEY and CDR2 SMNVEV (reference sequence). With V trimmed by 6 bases and J by 3 bases, 8 bases remained unmatched. This CDR3 reads CASRPGTEYNQPQHF. The DNA of the CDR3 is TGTGCCAGCAGACCCGGGACAGAGTACAATCAGCCCCAGCATTTT.

This clone has only a few counts. V and J are TRBV11-3 and TRBJ1-3; no reliable D call. Trimming shortened V by 5 bases and J by 4 bases, and 6 bases separated the two germline ends. The CDR3 has 12 amino acids. The V gene's germline CDR1 is SGHNT and CDR2 YENEEA. The chain's CDR3 is CASSAQGNTIYF. In DNA form, the CDR3 reads TGTGCCAGCAGCGCACAGGGAAACACCATATATTTT.

V usage is TRBV7-2 and J usage is TRBJ1-4, with TRBD1 as a possible D gene (5 bases). The V end was cut by 5 bases, the J end by 7 bases, with 17 bases between. Germline-derived CDR1 and CDR2 are SGHTA and FQGNSA. The CDR3 length is 15 residues. The CDR3 sequence is CASSPLGGVGEKLFF. The CDR3 nucleotides read TGTGCCAGCAGCCCCCTCGGGGGAGTGGGTGAAAAACTGTTTTTT. The variable domain in full, completed from reference TRBV7-2 and TRBJ1-4, reads GAGVSQSPSNKVTEKGKDVELRCDPISGHTALYWYRQSLGQGLEFLIYFQGNSAPDKSGLPSDRFSAERTGGSVSTLTIQRTQQEDSAVYLCASSPLGGVGEKLFFGSGTQLSVL.

This chain joins TRBV5-4 and TRBJ1-2; unclear D gene. Deletions cut 1 base from V and 8 bases from J, with 12 bases between. The CDR3 has 13 residues. CDR1 is SGHNT and CDR2 is YYREEE in the germline V gene (reference sequence). This CDR3 is CASSLWAGSGYTF. The DNA of the CDR3 is TGTGCCAGCAGCTTGTGGGCAGGCTCGGGCTACACCTTC. The full variable domain, rest sourced from reference TRBV5-4 and TRBJ1-2, is ETGVTQSPTHLIKTRGQQVTLRCSSQSGHNTVSWYQQALGQGPQFIFQYYREEENGRGNFPPRFSGLQFPNYSSELNVNALELDDSALYLCASSLWAGSGYTFGSGTRLTVV.

This chain connects TRBV27 to TRBJ1-4; D not resolved. V was cut by 5 bases and J by 4 bases, with 8 bases left in between. The CDR3 has 13 amino acids. Germline-derived CDR1 and CDR2 are MNHEY and SMNVEV (reference sequence). The CDR3 here is CASSQAINEKLFF. In DNA form, the CDR3 reads TGTGCCAGCAGTCAGGCCATTAATGAAAAACTGTTTTTT.

This clone was counted a few times. The chain carries TRBV11-3 and TRBJ2-5; 12 nucleotides match TRBD1. CDR1 is SGHNT and CDR2 is YENEEA in the germline V gene. V was clipped by 0 bases and J by 5 bases; unmatched bases: 10. This CDR3 spans 18 amino acids. The CDR3 reads CASSLDQSGTGGRETQYF. The CDR3 DNA sequence: TGTGCCAGCAGCTTAGATCAATCCGGGACAGGGGGCCGGGAGACCCAGTACTTC. The full variable domain, in which reference TRBV11-3 and TRBJ2-5 provide the parts outside the CDR3, is EAGVVQSPRYKIIEKKQPVAFWCNPISGHNTLYWYLQNLGQGPELLIRYENEEAVDDSQLPKDRFSAERLKGVDSTLKIQPAELGDSAVYLCASSLDQSGTGGRETQYFGPGTRLLVL.

This clone was counted only a few times. The chain employs TRBV4-3 and TRBJ2-7; TRBD1 matches 11 bases. This CDR3 contains 13 residues. Looked up from germline, CDR1 is LGHNA and CDR2 is YSLEER. Trimming removed 0 bases from V and 12 bases from J; junction bases left unmatched: 4. The CDR3 loop reads CASSQDRTGGLYF. The CDR3 nucleotides are TGCGCCAGCAGCCAAGACAGGACAGGGGGCCTGTACTTC.

CDR3 nucleotide sequence: TGCAGCGCACAGGAATCTGGAAACACCATATATTTT. Translation: CSAQESGNTIYF. This rearrangement joins TRBV29-1 to TRBJ1-3; weak D call: TRBD1 (5 bases). CDR1 is SQVTM, CDR2 ANQGSEA, per germline. V was cut by 7 bases and J by 1 base, with 8 bases left in between. The CDR3 extends over 12 amino acids.

There are a few counts of this clone. V gene TRBV19 combines with J gene TRBJ1-1; TRBD1 is a possible D gene (6 bases). This CDR3 has 15 amino acids. CDR1 is LNHDA and CDR2 is SQIVND in the germline V gene (reference sequence). The ends were cut back, 6 bases at V and 0 bases at J, with 14 bases in the middle. As DNA, the CDR3 is TGTGCCAGTAGACCCCAGGGGCCCCTGAACACTGAAGCTTTCTTT. It translates to CASRPQGPLNTEAFF. The variable domain in full, completed from reference TRBV19 and TRBJ1-1, reads DGGITQSPKYLFRKEGQNVTLSCEQNLNHDAMYWYRQDPGQGLRLIYYSQIVNDFQKGDIAEGYSVSREKKESFPLTVTSAQKNPTAFYLCASRPQGPLNTEAFFGQGTRLTVV.

This clone was detected a few times. This chain uses TRBV5-1 with TRBJ2-1; 7 bases line up with TRBD1. V lost 4 bases and J lost 4; bases outside the gene matches: 5. Germline V CDR1 and CDR2: SGHRS, YFSETQ. The CDR3 loop spans 14 amino acids. The CDR3 loop reads CASSPGQEYNEQFF. The CDR3 bases are TGCGCCAGCAGCCCCGGACAGGAGTACAATGAGCAGTTCTTC.

This clone appeared a few times. In nucleotides, the CDR3 is TGTGCCAGTTGTGACCCCCCGGGTGAGCAGTTCTTC. Protein: CASCDPPGEQFF. The V and J genes are TRBV19 and TRBJ2-1, with D hard to call. V gave up 8 bases and J gave up 9 bases, with 14 bases separating them. Germline CDR1 LNHDA, CDR2 SQIVND (reference sequence). The CDR3 sequence is 12 residues long. Using reference TRBV19 and TRBJ2-1 for the parts outside the CDR3, the full variable domain is DGGITQSPKYLFRKEGQNVTLSCEQNLNHDAMYWYRQDPGQGLRLIYYSQIVNDFQKGDIAEGYSVSREKKESFPLTVTSAQKNPTAFYLCASCDPPGEQFFGPGTRLTVL.

The DNA of the CDR3 is TGTGCCAGCAGCCAAGCCCCGGGACAGGGAGTCTACGAGCAGTACTTC. Its translation: CASSQAPGQGVYEQYF. The chain couples TRBV14 to TRBJ2-7; the match to TRBD1 covers 9 bases. Per germline, CDR1 SGHDN and CDR2 FVKESK. CDR3 length equals 16 residues. V dropped 1 base and J dropped 3; count of bases not matched to a gene: 7.

This clone was recorded a few times. This rearrangement joins TRBV18 to TRBJ1-5; D possibly corresponds to TRBD1 (6 bases). Germline lookup yields CDR1 KGHSH and CDR2 LQKENI. V lost 6 bases, J lost 1 base, and 13 bases lay in between. This CDR3 spans 15 amino acids. CDR3 protein: CASSQGGHSNQPQHF. The CDR3 DNA follows: TGTGCCAGCTCCCAAGGGGGTCACAGCAATCAGCCCCAGCATTTT.

This clone was counted between two and nine times. The chain uses TRBV5-1 and TRBJ2-7; D is unclear. V lost 0 bases to trimming and J lost 5 bases, with 15 bases between them. This CDR3 has 15 amino acids. The germline V gene encodes CDR1 SGHRS and CDR2 YFSETQ. The CDR3 is CASSLGRSLRNEQYF. The CDR3, as DNA: TGCGCCAGCAGCTTGGGGCGATCCCTGAGGAACGAGCAGTACTTC.

In this sample, this clone turned up a few times. The chain joins TRBV4-1 to TRBJ2-1; D unresolved. CDR1 is MGHRA, CDR2 YSYEKL, per germline. Deletions cut 3 bases from V and 4 bases from J, with 16 bases between. The CDR3 is 16 amino acids. In DNA, the CDR3 is TGCGCCAGCAGCCACATCGGAAGCGCCGAGTACAATGAGCAGTTCTTC. Amino acids: CASSHIGSAEYNEQFF.

This rearrangement joins TRBV7-2 to TRBJ2-1; 7 bases fit TRBD1. The CDR3 contains 15 residues. V shed 4 bases, J shed 5 bases, and the junction held 8 bases outside the gene matches. Germline values: CDR1 SGHTA, CDR2 FQGNSA. The CDR3 region has the DNA TGTGCCAGCAGCTCTAGGACAGGTTGGGACAATGAGCAGTTCTTC. Protein product: CASSSRTGWDNEQFF.